Shown below are 20 T cell receptor beta chains from a single sample sequenced in a study of lymphopenia after photon versus proton radiotherapy. Clones were read by immunoSEQ multiplex PCR, and TCRdb kept only the in-frame ones, dropping some. The sample yields some 20,000 clones, 80% to 95% seen once. The sequenced sample was peripheral blood, obtained from a patient treated with photon-based radiotherapy. All receptors come from a man between 60 and 70 years old with pancreatic cancer.

This chain connects TRBV9 to TRBJ1-2, with D perhaps TRBD1 (5 bases). Germline loops: CDR1 SGDLS, CDR2 YYNGEE. This CDR3 spans 16 amino acids. V was trimmed by 1 base and J by 0 bases, leaving 13 bases between them. The DNA for the CDR3 is TGTGCCAGCAGCGTATACCAGGGCGTTTCTAACTATGGCTACACCTTC. Amino acid sequence: CASSVYQGVSNYGYTF.

The chain carries TRBV30 and TRBJ2-1; D not certain. Germline CDR1 GTSNPN, CDR2 SVGIG (reference sequence). Trimming left V 4 bases short and J 0 bases short, with 10 bases between. CDR3 size: 14 residues. CDR3 amino acids: CAWTDRNSYNEQFF. In DNA, the CDR3 is TGTGCCTGGACAGATAGAAACTCCTACAATGAGCAGTTCTTC.

This chain uses TRBV5-6 with TRBJ1-5; unclear D gene. Germline CDR1 and CDR2: SGHDT and YYEEEE. This CDR3 is 12 amino acids long. The V and J ends lost 4 bases and 5 bases respectively, with 7 bases between them. In DNA form, the CDR3 reads TGTGCCAGCAGCAGGTCGGATCAGCCCCAGCATTTT. This translates into CASSRSDQPQHF.

In its sample, this clone was seen a few times. This sequence joins TRBV14 and TRBJ1-1; D is uncertain. CDR1 is SGHDN and CDR2 is FVKESK in the germline V gene. The V gene lost 1 base and the J gene lost 2 bases, with 14 bases spanning the gap. The CDR3 covers 16 residues. CDR3 DNA sequence: TGTGCCAGCAGCCAAGGACGCGGGTCGATTAACACTGAAGCTTTCTTT. This encodes CASSQGRGSINTEAFF.

The CDR3 nucleotides read TGTGCCAGCAGACCCCCCTGGGAACCCAACAAGGTGGAGACCCAGTACTTC. It yields the protein CASRPPWEPNKVETQYF. The chain recombines TRBV27 with TRBJ2-5; D not resolved. The germline gives CDR1 MNHEY, CDR2 SMNVEV (reference sequence). This CDR3 contains 17 residues. The ends were cut back, 6 bases at V and 5 bases at J, with 25 bases in the middle.

In nucleotides, the CDR3 is TGTGCCAGCAGTTTAGCTGCGGGGACAGATACGCAGTATTTT. Translating gives CASSLAAGTDTQYF. The chain recombines TRBV27 with TRBJ2-3; TRBD2 is a possible D gene (6 bases). This CDR3 has 14 residues. Trimming shortened V by 2 bases and J by 3 bases, and 9 bases separated the two germline ends. CDR1 is MNHEY, CDR2 SMNVEV, per germline (reference sequence).

The genes are TRBV2 and TRBJ2-7; D may be TRBD1 (5 bases). V was shortened by 6 bases and J by 2 bases, with 11 bases between the two germline ends. The CDR3 has 13 residues. Looked up from germline, CDR1 is SNHLY and CDR2 is FYNNEI. The CDR3 loop is CASRPDMAYEQYF. DNA of the CDR3: TGTGCCAGCAGACCGGACATGGCCTACGAGCAGTACTTC.

V and J are TRBV10-3 and TRBJ1-5; 9 nucleotides agree with TRBD1. The V gene end was trimmed by 0 bases and the J gene end by 3 bases; junction bases not matched to a gene: 3. CDR1 is ENHRY, CDR2 SYGVKD, per germline. The CDR3 is 16 amino acids. The DNA of the CDR3 is TGTGCCATCAGTGAGTCGACAGGGGGGAACAATCAGCCCCAGCATTTT. Translating gives CAISESTGGNNQPQHF.

This CDR3 reads CAISRGGLTTEAFF. The DNA of the CDR3 is TGTGCCATCAGTCGAGGGGGCCTAACGACTGAAGCTTTCTTT. V and J are TRBV10-3 and TRBJ1-1; 7 positions agree with TRBD1. Germline assignment: CDR1 ENHRY and CDR2 SYGVKD. The length of the CDR3 is 14 residues. Trimming removed 5 bases from V and 5 bases from J; junction bases left unmatched: 8.

The gene calls are TRBV18 and TRBJ1-1, with D hard to call. CDR1 KGHSH and CDR2 LQKENI come from the germline V gene. V shed 3 bases and J shed 5 bases, with 10 bases lying between them. The CDR3 contains 13 residues. The CDR3 here is CASSPQHQTEAFF. The CDR3 DNA reads TGTGCCAGCTCACCGCAGCATCAGACTGAAGCTTTCTTT.

V usage is TRBV19 and J usage is TRBJ1-2; D gene unclear. Germline V gene data show CDR1 as LNHDA and CDR2 as SQIVND (reference sequence). Trimming removed 10 bases at V and 2 bases at J, with 14 bases between. This CDR3 spans 13 amino acids. CDR3 amino acids: CATTQHLNYGYTF. The CDR3 nucleotides are TGTGCCACCACGCAGCATCTGAACTATGGCTACACCTTC.

This rearrangement joins TRBV7-3 to TRBJ2-5, with TRBD2 matching over 11 bases. Germline lookup yields CDR1 SGHTA and CDR2 FQGTGA. This CDR3 spans 14 amino acids. The ends lost 5 bases at V and 4 bases at J; junction bases unmatched: 3. This CDR3 is CASSILAGAETQYF. CDR3 coding DNA: TGTGCCAGCAGCATACTAGCGGGGGCAGAGACCCAGTACTTC.

This rearrangement joins TRBV7-2 to TRBJ1-1, with unresolved D. Germline V lookup: CDR1 SGHTA, CDR2 FQGNSA. Trimming removed 3 bases from V and 1 base from J, with 6 bases in between. The CDR3 is 13 amino acids. The CDR3 loop is CASSFIENTEAFF. The CDR3, as DNA: TGTGCCAGCAGCTTCATAGAGAACACTGAAGCTTTCTTT. Filled out from reference TRBV7-2 and TRBJ1-1, the complete variable domain reads GAGVSQSPSNKVTEKGKDVELRCDPISGHTALYWYRQSLGQGLEFLIYFQGNSAPDKSGLPSDRFSAERTGGSVSTLTIQRTQQEDSAVYLCASSFIENTEAFFGQGTRLTVV.

The sample holds a few counts of this clone. The chain has TRBV9 and TRBJ1-3; D unresolved. Germline CDR1 reads SGDLS; CDR2 reads YYNGEE. The V gene lost 0 bases and the J gene lost 4 bases, with 8 bases spanning the gap. CDR3 length: 14 amino acids. DNA of the CDR3: TGTGCCAGCAGCGTAGAGGGCGACGGAAACACCATATATTTT. Its protein is CASSVEGDGNTIYF.

This clone was seen a handful of times. This rearrangement joins TRBV9 to TRBJ1-5; D is uncertain. Per germline, CDR1 SGDLS and CDR2 YYNGEE. V was pared by 0 bases and J by 3 bases, with 4 bases between. This CDR3 is 13 amino acids long. The CDR3 nucleotides are TGTGCCAGCAGCGTAGCGAACAATCAGCCCCAGCATTTT. Its protein product is CASSVANNQPQHF.

The J gene is TRBJ1-2, the V gene TRBV28; tentative D call: TRBD1 (6 bases). The germline V gene encodes CDR1 MDHEN and CDR2 SYDVKM. The CDR3 totals 15 residues. With 4 bases removed from V and 2 bases from J, the gap between germline ends came to 14 bases. The CDR3 protein is CASSSRGTLNYGYTF. CDR3 coding DNA: TGTGCCAGCAGTTCCAGAGGGACATTAAACTATGGCTACACCTTC.

The chain carries TRBV9 and TRBJ2-7; TRBD2 aligns across 9 bases. The CDR3 totals 15 residues. CDR1 and CDR2 from the germline V gene are SGDLS and YYNGEE. V gave up 4 bases and J gave up 1 base; unmatched junction bases: 6. CDR3 in DNA: TGTGCCAGCAGCTCCCCGGCGGGGGGGTCCTACGAGCAGTACTTC. It is translated as CASSSPAGGSYEQYF. The whole variable domain, filled in from reference TRBV9 and TRBJ2-7, reads DSGVTQTPKHLITATGQRVTLRCSPRSGDLSVYWYQQSLDQGLQFLIQYYNGEERAKGNILERFSAQQFPDLHSELNLSSLELGDSALYFCASSSPAGGSYEQYFGPGTRLTVT.

This chain links TRBV6-6 with TRBJ2-2; TRBD2 matches at 9 bases. Losses at the gene ends were 10 bases for V and 4 bases for J; bases not matched to a gene: 7. Germline V CDR1 and CDR2: MNHNY, SVGAGI (reference sequence). The CDR3 is made up of 14 amino acids. The CDR3 DNA reads as TGTGCCACCCTAGCGGGGTTGGGCACCGGGGAGCTGTTTTTT. It yields the protein CATLAGLGTGELFF.

The J gene is TRBJ2-7, the V gene TRBV4-1; D gene ambiguous. This CDR3 has 15 amino acids. Trimming took 6 bases from V and 0 from J, leaving 15 bases between them. Germline V gene lookup returns CDR1 MGHRA and CDR2 YSYEKL. CDR3 sequence (DNA): TGCGCCAGCAGTCCTTCGATCCAGTCCTCCTACGAGCAGTACTTC. Amino acid sequence: CASSPSIQSSYEQYF.

This clone was found once. This rearrangement joins TRBV9 to TRBJ1-1; D call uncertain. Trimming took off 0 bases at V and 2 bases at J, with 5 bases between the two ends. The V gene's germline CDR1 is SGDLS and CDR2 YYNGEE. The CDR3 runs to 13 residues. Here the CDR3 reads CASSVAQNTEAFF. Written as DNA, the CDR3 is TGTGCCAGCAGCGTAGCACAAAACACTGAAGCTTTCTTT.